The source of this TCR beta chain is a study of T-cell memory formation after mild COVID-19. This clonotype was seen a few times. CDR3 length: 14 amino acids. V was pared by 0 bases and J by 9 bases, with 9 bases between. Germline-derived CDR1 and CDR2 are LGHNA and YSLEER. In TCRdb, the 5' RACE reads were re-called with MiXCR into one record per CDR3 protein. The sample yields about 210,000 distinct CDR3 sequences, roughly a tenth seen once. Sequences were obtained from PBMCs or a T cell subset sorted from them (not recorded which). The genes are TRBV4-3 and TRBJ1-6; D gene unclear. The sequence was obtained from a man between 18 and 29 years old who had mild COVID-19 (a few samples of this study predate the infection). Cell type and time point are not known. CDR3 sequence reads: CASSQEGVRSPLHF. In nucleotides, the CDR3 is TGCGCCAGCAGCCAAGAAGGAGTTCGTTCACCCCTCCACTTT.